The clone carrying this T cell receptor (beta chain) was seen a few times. V lost 2 bases, J lost 8 bases, and 12 bases lay in between. Germline-derived CDR1 and CDR2 are SGDLS and YYNGEE. This CDR3 has 13 residues. This entry is derived from a study of T-cell reconstitution after alpha-beta-depleted transplantation in children. Preparing the TCRbeta library involved the use of unique molecular identifiers. TCRdb reprocessed the PCR reads via MiXCR and lists one record per CDR3 protein. The table includes 500,000 to 600,000 distinct CDR3 sequences, around a third detected once. Sequencing used PBMCs from the stem cell graft donor, obtained from the stem cell graft. This chain joins TRBV9 and TRBJ2-3; D not resolved. The sequence derives from a human donor who donated a stem cell graft to a child with aplastic anemia. The CDR3 sequence is CASSVRVPGTQYF. The CDR3 nucleotides read TGTGCCAGCAGCGTCCGGGTCCCAGGTACGCAGTATTTT.